This T cell receptor beta chain stems from a study of blood T cells in healthy people across ages. Trimming took 5 bases from V and 4 from J; bases not matched to a gene: 4. Germline CDR1 DFQATT, CDR2 SNEGSKA (reference sequence). This CDR3 is 12 amino acids long. Alongside a J-beta primer mix, a sample-barcoded 5' primer served in a second PCR lasting about 7 to 11 cycles. TCRdb redid the calling of the 5' RACE reads with MiXCR, one entry per CDR3 protein. Of some 690,000 distinct CDR3 sequences listed, 22% are singletons. Donors were healthy Caucasian individuals from Russia aged about 6 to 90. The TCR sequence derives from a man in his sixties or seventies in good health. The material sequenced was blood. The chain combines TRBV20-1 with TRBJ1-2; 7 nucleotides match TRBD1. This CDR3 reads CSASGTAYGYTF. DNA of the CDR3: TGCAGTGCTTCCGGGACAGCCTATGGCTACACCTTC.